This TCR beta chain was observed in a study of regulatory T cells in long-lasting Graves disease. Study-wide results and caveats: Among the persistent patients, 2,500 to 3,000 public clonotypes were shared, more than the approximately 970 shared among new patients.

Arm-PCR with iRepertoire HTBI primers amplified the CDR3 regions for these TCR beta libraries. In the original processing: Identified segments across samples numbered under 80 TRBV and more than 12 TRBJ. TCRdb re-analysed the multiplex PCR reads in MiXCR, keeping a single row per CDR3 protein. Here the V and J calls rest on TCRdb's processing, not on the authors' analysis. The data show over 200,000 distinct CDR3 sequences, with approximately 20% seen just once and 14% held by the top ten. Trimming shortened V by 7 bases and J by 4 bases, and 13 bases separated the two germline ends. In germline, CDR1 is LNHDA, CDR2 SQIVND (reference sequence). The CDR3 is 13 amino acids. This clonotype appeared many times. What it binds is unknown. The time point was: newly diagnosed GD, antithyroid drugs for less than 3 months. The TCR library was made from RNA extracted from PBMCs. In addition, the sample was reused for a study of T cells in Graves' hyperthyroidism and ophthalmopathy. That work contributes: Among clonotypes expanded in thyroid above 0.001, most were also found in blood. For ophthalmopathy, model prediction preceded onset by a median about 6.2 months.

Sequenced here: peripheral blood mononuclear cells (PBMCs), sampled at new diagnosis, from a patient treated with antithyroid drugs. The sequence was collected from a woman aged 25 to 39 with Graves disease. This chain joins TRBV19 and TRBJ1-2; maybe TRBD1 (6 bases). CDR3 loop: CASKGTNFYGYTF. CDR3 sequence (DNA): TGTGCCAGTAAAGGGACAAACTTCTATGGCTACACCTTC.